Presented here are 10 T cell receptor beta chains from one specimen sequenced in a study of T cell repertoires in cytomegalovirus infection. These TCRs are of unknown antigen specificity. TCRdb re-analysed the reads in MiXCR, keeping a single row per CDR3 protein. The table has about 740,000 distinct CDR3 sequences, 30% to 35% seen once. Sequenced material: cultured PBMCs, taken from culture after CMV antigen stimulation. The source of these receptors is a human donor in good health (CMV status not recorded). Some clones in this sample may be carry-over from other donors' samples.

The J gene is TRBJ2-2, the V gene TRBV5-1; 7 positions agree with TRBD1. In germline, CDR1 is SGHRS, CDR2 YFSETQ. This CDR3 has 15 amino acids. With V trimmed by 4 bases and J by 0 bases, 3 bases remained unmatched. CDR3 in DNA: TGCGCCAGCAGCAAGGGACAGCCGAACACCGGGGAGCTGTTTTTT. It encodes CASSKGQPNTGELFF.

The sample holds a few counts of this clonotype. The V gene is TRBV30, the J gene TRBJ1-2; D is undetermined. This CDR3 has 14 residues. Deletions cut 3 bases from V and 4 bases from J, with 15 bases between. Germline CDR1 and CDR2: GTSNPN and SVGIG (reference sequence). DNA for the CDR3: TGTGCCTGGAGCCCCCTCGGTAGGAGCTATGGCTACACCTTC. This gives the protein CAWSPLGRSYGYTF.

This clonotype was seen more than once but under ten times. The rearrangement joins TRBV4-1 to TRBJ2-2, with D unclear. Germline lookup yields CDR1 MGHRA and CDR2 YSYEKL. The V and J ends lost 1 base and 6 bases respectively, with 9 bases between them. CDR3 length: 14 residues. The CDR3 region has the DNA TGCGCCAGCAGCCAAGTCCGGTCGGCCGGGGAGCTGTTTTTT. Translated: CASSQVRSAGELFF.

This clonotype has a handful of counts. This chain links TRBV7-2 with TRBJ2-1; D remains ambiguous. This CDR3 contains 17 residues. The ends were cut back, 4 bases at V and 0 bases at J, with 16 bases in the middle. CDR1 is SGHTA, CDR2 FQGNSA, per germline. CDR3 protein: CASSSGPVTRSYNEQFF. The CDR3 region has the DNA TGTGCCAGCAGCTCTGGTCCGGTCACTCGCTCCTACAATGAGCAGTTCTTC.

The chain is built from TRBV4-2 and TRBJ2-1, with 7 bases aligning to TRBD2. Per the germline V gene, CDR1 is LGHNA and CDR2 is YNFKEQ. The junction had 9 bases not matched to a gene; V was cut back by 4 bases and J by 6 bases. This CDR3 contains 15 residues. The CDR3 spells CASSLSGANANEQFF. In DNA form, the CDR3 reads TGTGCCAGCAGCCTCAGCGGGGCGAACGCCAATGAGCAGTTCTTC.

The table lists this clonotype with many counts. The gene calls are TRBV7-2 and TRBJ1-6, with D uncertain. The V and J ends lost 0 bases and 8 bases respectively, with 5 bases between them. The germline CDR1 and CDR2 sequences are SGHTA and FQGNSA. The CDR3 is 13 residues long. The CDR3 nucleotides read TGTGCCAGCAGCTTAGCGGTGTATTCACCCCTCCACTTT. Encoded protein: CASSLAVYSPLHF.

The J gene is TRBJ1-5, the V gene TRBV19; 7 nucleotides match TRBD1. The germline gives CDR1 LNHDA, CDR2 SQIVND (reference sequence). The V gene end was trimmed by 3 bases and the J gene end by 5 bases; junction bases not matched to a gene: 10. The CDR3 sequence is 16 residues long. The CDR3 DNA reads TGTGCCAGTAGTATTACAGGGGCCTTGAAGCATCAGCCCCAGCATTTT. This encodes CASSITGALKHQPQHF.

This clonotype has more than one count but fewer than ten. The chain has TRBV4-3 and TRBJ1-2; D gene ambiguous. Germline V CDR1 and CDR2: LGHNA, YSLEER. V dropped 5 bases and J dropped 1 base, with 8 bases sitting between them. The CDR3 sequence is 13 residues long. In DNA, the CDR3 is TGCGCCAGCAGCAGGATCGGTAACTATGGCTACACCTTC. It translates to CASSRIGNYGYTF.

This clonotype was detected many times. The genes are TRBV7-9 and TRBJ1-4; 9 bases are shared with TRBD1. This CDR3 has 15 residues. From germline, CDR1 is SEHNR and CDR2 FQNEAQ (reference sequence). V was clipped by 5 bases and J by 6 bases; unmatched bases: 7. The CDR3 loop reads CASSPGQGGDEKLFF. CDR3 DNA sequence: TGTGCCAGCAGCCCGGGACAGGGTGGAGATGAAAAACTGTTTTTT.

The rearrangement joins TRBV19 to TRBJ2-2; TRBD2 agrees at 11 bases. With V trimmed by 10 bases and J by 4 bases, 8 bases remained unmatched. The CDR3 sequence is 15 residues long. Germline V CDR1 and CDR2: LNHDA, SQIVND (reference sequence). CDR3 sequence reads: CATTLGTSGTGELFF. CDR3 bases: TGTGCCACCACTCTCGGGACTAGCGGCACCGGGGAGCTGTTTTTT.